This T cell receptor beta chain was sequenced during a study of CD4 T cells in relation to SARS-CoV-2 and coronaviruses (dated by TCRdb to the early 2020s). Looking at the study overall: In the ViraFEST assay, PBMCs were cultured with antigen for nine to ten days, after which TCR beta CDR3s were sequenced to identify clonal expansions specific to the antigen. The Adaptive Biotechnologies TCR-sequencing kit was used to sequence samples from three pre-COVID donors and the naive versus memory experiments, whereas other data were Illumina-based. Patient-derived lymphoblastoid cell lines were used to map the HLA restriction of shared crossreactive spike epitopes. The study assessed, at the TCR clonotype level, memory CD4+ T cell crossreactivity between SARS-CoV-2 and common cold coronavirus spike proteins. An HIV-1 Nef peptide pool or a culture without peptide was used as the negative reference condition. Expansion assays from other donors in the study were sequenced with a different, Illumina-based TCR-beta assay. The investigation overall reported the following: Crossreactive clones showed significantly weaker SARS-CoV-2-driven expansion than monoreactive clones, consistent with antigenic imprinting. Small numbers of patients and of tested TCRs were a limitation of the study. Pre-pandemic and post-infection samples were not both contributed by any donor, so tracing of the source of pre-existing responses was limited. Since the crossreactivity analysis centred on spike protein, crossreactivity against other viral proteins was not assessed. Approximately 61% of donors had memory CD4+ clonotypes that crossrecognized SARS-CoV-2 and at least one common cold coronavirus spike.

Turning to this clone: Its antigen has not been determined. Base qualities are not recorded, but no much larger clone differs from it by a single base.

The library was produced with the immunoSEQ multiplex PCR assay. In the source study's methods: During preprocessing, nonproductive sequences were removed, as were CDR3s that did not start with C, did not end with F or W, or were shorter than 7 amino acids. The MANAFEST web app was used to call antigen-specific clonotypes on the basis of expansion compared with the reference and with other culture wells. A clone counted as positive if significantly expanded in 2 of 3 replicate wells versus the reference culture at FDR below 0.05. For a clone to be considered positive, significant expansion relative to all other tandem wells and an odds ratio above 5 were also required. After three terminal residues were trimmed from each end, CDR3 homology was quantified as pairwise Levenshtein distance using the stringdist R package. TCRdb provides this immuneACCESS table in a form limited to in-frame rearrangements. Some clones are lacking; in checked studies, under half of them reflect an unresolved V gene, and why the rest are absent is not known. V and J calls and clone size are as listed in that table; D and trimming were resolved from the DNA. The sample table records 18,000 or so clones; approximately 78% of these occur just once. Around 20% of the sample is in the top ten clones.

CD4+ T cells from unexposed donors were collected before the COVID-19 pandemic (2011-2018). After less than 13 days of culture, CD4+ T cells were isolated with the EasySep CD4+ T cell isolation kit. As cell number allowed, CD4+ T cells from unexposed donors were tested for reactivity to SARS-CoV-2 S and N and to four common cold coronavirus spike pools. Around 1.8 million PBMCs per well were cultured in IMDM with around 5% human AB serum and 8.5 to 10 IU/ml IL-2. Half of the culture medium was replaced with fresh IL-2-containing medium on days 3 and 7. In general, triplicate replicate wells were used for every peptide culture condition. Leukapheresis product for the unexposed donors was bought commercially. Ficoll-Paque PLUS gradient centrifugation was used to isolate PBMCs from either whole blood or leukapheresis product. The PBMCs went either fresh into the expansion assay or into cryopreservation at -140 degrees C. The QIAamp Micro DNA Kit was used to extract genomic DNA from the CD4+ T cells.

V was cut back by 1 base and J by 10 bases, leaving a gap of 8 bases between them. The germline V gene encodes CDR1 LGHNA and CDR2 YNFKEQ. Including cysteine and phenylalanine, the CDR3 has 12 amino acids. Only the CDR3 DNA is retained, 36 bases long and in frame from the first base. The chain employs TRBV4-2 and TRBJ2-1, with the D gene not clear enough to name. The material sequenced was CD4+ T cells from PBMCs, cultured in vitro. This TCR was recovered from a human donor in good health. At the DNA level, the sequence is TGTGCCAGCAGCCAAGTCCGAGAGGAGCAGTTCTTC. It translates to CASSQVREEQFF.